The next 12 T cell receptor beta chains were all read from a single sample in a study of neurological immune-mediated disorders. Each CDR3 protein gets one entry after TCRdb re-called the 5' RACE reads with MiXCR. Among about 70,000 distinct CDR3 sequences listed, around 3% were seen once. Sequencing used PBMCs. These receptors were obtained from a woman in her fifties or sixties with multiple sclerosis.

This clonotype was detected many times. The V and J genes are TRBV6-2 or TRBV6-3 and TRBJ2-1, with D possibly matching TRBD1 (6 bases). The CDR3 is made up of 15 amino acids. V was cut by 2 bases and J by 4 bases, with 12 bases left in between. Germline CDR1 MNHEY, CDR2 SVGEGT. CDR3 coding DNA: TGTGCCAGCAGTTACATGGGGGCTGGTTACAATGAGCAGTTCTTC. Encoded protein: CASSYMGAGYNEQFF.

The table lists this clonotype with many counts. The chain's CDR3 is CASATGRGDDTQYF. The CDR3 DNA follows: TGTGCCAGCGCTACGGGCCGGGGGGACGATACGCAGTATTTT. The chain couples TRBV7-8 to TRBJ2-3, with 7 bases identical to TRBD2. Germline CDR1 and CDR2: SGHVS and FQNEAQ. V gave up 8 bases and J gave up 6 bases; unmatched junction bases: 11. The CDR3 length is 14 residues.

This clonotype was counted many times. CDR3 residues: CASAPGGAANEQFF. In DNA form, the CDR3 reads TGTGCCAGCGCGCCAGGGGGGGCCGCCAATGAGCAGTTCTTC. J is TRBJ2-1 and V is TRBV7-2; possibly TRBD1 or TRBD2 for D (7 bases each). CDR1 and CDR2 from the germline V gene are SGHTA and FQGNSA. This CDR3 has 14 amino acids. V lost 8 bases and J 6 bases, leaving 17 bases between the germline ends.

This clonotype was seen at least ten times. The chain is built from TRBV5-1 and TRBJ1-1; TRBD1 aligns across 8 bases. The CDR3 sequence is 13 residues long. Germline-derived CDR1 and CDR2 are SGHRS and YFSETQ. The V and J ends lost 3 bases and 11 bases, in that order; junction bases with no gene match: 9. The CDR3 protein is CASSSQGASEAFF. CDR3 coding DNA: TGCGCCAGCAGCTCGCAGGGGGCCAGTGAGGCTTTCTTT.

This clonotype was found many times. V is TRBV12-3 or TRBV12-4 and J is TRBJ2-3; D ambiguous. Trimming left V 3 bases short and J 4 bases short, with 8 bases between. The CDR3 is 13 amino acids. As DNA, the CDR3 is TGTGCCAGCAGTTTCGGTGAATCAGATACGCAGTATTTT. Translating it yields CASSFGESDTQYF.

The chain carries TRBV7-6 and TRBJ1-2; D remains unclear. Germline V gene data show CDR1 as SGHVS and CDR2 as FNYEAQ. Trimming left V 5 bases short and J 1 base short, with 17 bases between. This CDR3 spans 16 amino acids. The CDR3 DNA reads TGTGCCAGCAGCGAAGGGTGGTCAGAGAATAACTATGGCTACACCTTC. Encoded protein: CASSEGWSENNYGYTF. The full variable domain, with the rest looked up from reference TRBV7-6 and TRBJ1-2, is GAGVSQSPRYKVTKRGQDVALRCDPISGHVSLYWYRQALGQGPEFLTYFNYEAQQDKSGLPNDRFSAERPEGSISTLTIQRTEQRDSAMYRCASSEGWSENNYGYTFGSGTRLTVV.

The sample holds many counts of this clonotype. The chain carries TRBV20-1 and TRBJ1-1; the match to TRBD1 covers 7 bases. The CDR3 is 13 residues long. V shed 5 bases and J 0 bases; nucleotides not matched to a gene: 3. Germline V gene lookup returns CDR1 DFQATT and CDR2 SNEGSKA (reference sequence). The CDR3 sequence: CSAGDSLNTEAFF. For the CDR3, the DNA is TGCAGTGCTGGGGACAGCCTGAACACTGAAGCTTTCTTT.

This clonotype was counted ten times or more. The chain combines TRBV7-3 with TRBJ2-1; 8 bases align to TRBD2. The ends lost 0 bases at V and 2 bases at J; junction bases unmatched: 0. CDR1 and CDR2 from the germline V gene are SGHTA and FQGTGA. The CDR3 contains 15 residues. The CDR3 sequence is CASSLTGRAYNEQFF. CDR3 DNA sequence: TGTGCCAGCAGCTTAACCGGGAGGGCCTACAATGAGCAGTTCTTC.

This clonotype was observed many times. This chain joins TRBV4-3 and TRBJ1-3; possible D gene TRBD1, 5 bases. Trimming took 4 bases from V and 3 from J, leaving 13 bases between them. Germline V CDR1 and CDR2: LGHNA, YSLEER. The CDR3 loop spans 15 amino acids. The CDR3 bases are TGCGCCAGCAGCCGCCTTTTGGGGGTTGGAAACACCATATATTTT. Residues: CASSRLLGVGNTIYF.

This sequence joins TRBV27 and TRBJ1-1; tentatively, D is TRBD1 (5 bases). V lost 3 bases to trimming and J lost 0 bases, with 8 bases between them. CDR3 length equals 14 residues. Germline loops: CDR1 MNHEY, CDR2 SMNVEV (reference sequence). The CDR3 DNA follows: TGTGCCAGCAGTTTTGAGGGGATGAACACTGAAGCTTTCTTT. This translates into CASSFEGMNTEAFF.

Many counts were recorded for this clonotype. The J gene is TRBJ2-3, the V gene TRBV7-9, with D unclear. V lost 4 bases to trimming and J lost 9 bases, with 11 bases between them. The CDR3 consists of 12 residues. CDR1 SEHNR and CDR2 FQNEAQ come from the germline V gene (reference sequence). The CDR3 DNA follows: TGTGCCAGCAGCTCCGAGGCACAGACGCAGTATTTT. Its translation is CASSSEAQTQYF.

This clonotype was observed many times. The chain couples TRBV10-3 to TRBJ1-5, with D uncertain. The germline V and J ends were trimmed by 3 bases and 11 bases, with 20 bases remaining between them. The length of the CDR3 is 15 residues. Germline V lookup: CDR1 ENHRY, CDR2 SYGVKD. CDR3 DNA: TGTGCCATCAGTGATACAGCTGTATCCCCTGGTTCCCAGCATTTT. Its translation: CAISDTAVSPGSQHF.